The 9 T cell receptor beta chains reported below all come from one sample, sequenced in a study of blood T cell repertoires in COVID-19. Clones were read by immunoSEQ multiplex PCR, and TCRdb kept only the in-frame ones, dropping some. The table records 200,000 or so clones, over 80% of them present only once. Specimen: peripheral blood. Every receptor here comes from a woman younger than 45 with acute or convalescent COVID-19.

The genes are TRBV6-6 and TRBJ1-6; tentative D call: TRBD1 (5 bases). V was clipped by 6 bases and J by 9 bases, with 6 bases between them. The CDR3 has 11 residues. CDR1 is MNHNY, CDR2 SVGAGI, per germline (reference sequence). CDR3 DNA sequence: TGTGCCAGCAGCGGGGGTTCACCCCTCCACTTT. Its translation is CASSGGSPLHF.

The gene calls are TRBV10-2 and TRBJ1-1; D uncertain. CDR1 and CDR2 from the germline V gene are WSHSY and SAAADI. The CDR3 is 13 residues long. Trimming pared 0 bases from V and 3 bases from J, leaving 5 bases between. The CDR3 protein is CASSESLDTEAFF. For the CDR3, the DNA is TGCGCCAGCAGTGAGTCGCTAGACACTGAAGCTTTCTTT.

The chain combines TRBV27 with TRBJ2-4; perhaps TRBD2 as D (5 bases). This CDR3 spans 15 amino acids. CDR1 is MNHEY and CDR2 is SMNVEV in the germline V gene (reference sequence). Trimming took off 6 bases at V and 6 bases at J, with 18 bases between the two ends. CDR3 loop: CASRTQGGLGNIQYF. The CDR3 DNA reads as TGTGCCAGCAGGACCCAAGGAGGTTTAGGAAACATTCAGTACTTC.

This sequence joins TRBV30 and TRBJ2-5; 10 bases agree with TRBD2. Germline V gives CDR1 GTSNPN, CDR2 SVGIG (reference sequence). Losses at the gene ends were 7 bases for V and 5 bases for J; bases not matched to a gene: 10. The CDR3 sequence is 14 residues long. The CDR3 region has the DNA TGTGCCTTCACTTGGACTAGCGGCGGGGAGACCCAGTACTTC. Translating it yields CAFTWTSGGETQYF.

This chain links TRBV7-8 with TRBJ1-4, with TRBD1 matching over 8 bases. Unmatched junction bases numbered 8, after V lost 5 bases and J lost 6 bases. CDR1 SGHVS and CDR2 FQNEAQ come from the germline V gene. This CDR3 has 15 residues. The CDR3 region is CASSAGTGSHEKLFF. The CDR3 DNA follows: TGTGCCAGCAGCGCTGGGACAGGTAGTCATGAAAAACTGTTTTTT.

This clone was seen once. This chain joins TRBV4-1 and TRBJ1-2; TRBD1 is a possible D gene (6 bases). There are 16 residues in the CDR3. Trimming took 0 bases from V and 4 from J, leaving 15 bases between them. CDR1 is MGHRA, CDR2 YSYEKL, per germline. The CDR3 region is CASSQDWGGDPYGYTF. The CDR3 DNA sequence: TGCGCCAGCAGCCAAGATTGGGGGGGCGACCCCTATGGCTACACCTTC.

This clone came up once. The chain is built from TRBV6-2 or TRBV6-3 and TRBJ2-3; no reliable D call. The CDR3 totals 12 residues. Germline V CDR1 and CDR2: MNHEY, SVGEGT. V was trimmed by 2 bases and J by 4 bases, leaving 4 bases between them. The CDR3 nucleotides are TGTGCCAGCAGTTACCTCGCAGATACGCAGTATTTT. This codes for CASSYLADTQYF.

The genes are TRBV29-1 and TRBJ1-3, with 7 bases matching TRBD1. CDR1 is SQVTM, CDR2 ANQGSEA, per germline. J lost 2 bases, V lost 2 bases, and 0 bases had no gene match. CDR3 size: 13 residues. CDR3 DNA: TGCAGCGTTGAACAGGGGGCTGGAAACACCATATATTTT. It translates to CSVEQGAGNTIYF.

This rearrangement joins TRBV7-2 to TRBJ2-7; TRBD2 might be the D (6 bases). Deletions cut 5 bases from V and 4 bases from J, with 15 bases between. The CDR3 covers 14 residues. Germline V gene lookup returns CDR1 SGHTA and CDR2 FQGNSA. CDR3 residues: CASSRRAFTYEQYF. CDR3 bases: TGTGCCAGCAGCAGGAGGGCCTTCACTTACGAGCAGTACTTC.